One and the same sample provided the 20 T cell receptor beta chains below, sequenced in a study of T-cell memory formation after mild COVID-19. In TCRdb, the 5' RACE reads were re-called with MiXCR into one record per CDR3 protein. The sample contains some 440,000 distinct CDR3 sequences, around 27% of which appear only once. The sample was PBMCs or a T cell subset sorted from them (not recorded which). The receptors were gathered from an adult woman who had mild COVID-19 (a few samples of this study predate the infection). Cell type and time point are not known.

V and J are TRBV5-1 and TRBJ2-7, with 11 bases that match TRBD1. The CDR3 consists of 16 residues. V lost 2 bases and J lost 2; bases outside the gene matches: 6. The germline V gene encodes CDR1 SGHRS and CDR2 YFSETQ. DNA of the CDR3: TGCGCCAGCAGCTTACGACCGGGACAGGGGGCCTACGAGCAGTACTTC. Its protein product is CASSLRPGQGAYEQYF.

This clonotype was counted a few times. This chain connects TRBV2 to TRBJ2-1; 11 bases agree with TRBD2. Germline-derived CDR1 and CDR2 are SNHLY and FYNNEI. V trimming: 3 bases; J trimming: 2 bases; junction bases outside the gene matches: 6. CDR3 length equals 17 residues. The CDR3 nucleotides read TGTGCCAGCAGTGAGGCTAGCGGGAGGTTCGCCTACAATGAGCAGTTCTTC. This encodes CASSEASGRFAYNEQFF.

V and J are TRBV27 and TRBJ1-5; possibly TRBD1 for D (5 bases). Germline V lookup: CDR1 MNHEY, CDR2 SMNVEV (reference sequence). There are 13 residues in the CDR3. Deletions cut 3 bases from V and 6 bases from J, with 9 bases between. The DNA for the CDR3 is TGTGCCAGCAGTTTCAGGGAGGGTCAGCCCCAGCATTTT. It translates to CASSFREGQPQHF.

The table lists this clonotype with a few counts. The chain combines TRBV6-6 with TRBJ1-2; the match to TRBD1 covers 9 bases. Germline V lookup: CDR1 MNHNY, CDR2 SVGAGI (reference sequence). J was trimmed by 2 bases and V by 3 bases; bases with no gene match: 7. There are 16 residues in the CDR3. The CDR3 here is CASSYWATGGNYGYTF. Written as DNA, the CDR3 is TGTGCCAGCAGTTATTGGGCGACAGGGGGGAACTATGGCTACACCTTC.

This clonotype was counted ten times or more. V usage is TRBV21-1 and J usage is TRBJ2-7. TRBV21-1 is labeled a pseudogene. This CDR3 contains 12 residues. CDR3 DNA: TGTGCCAGCAGCAACCGAGCCTCCGAGCAGTACTTC. Translated: CASSNRASEQYF.

This clonotype was counted only a few times. The chain carries TRBV7-7 and TRBJ2-2; D gene unclear. This CDR3 spans 14 amino acids. CDR1 is SSHAT and CDR2 is FNYEAQ in the germline V gene (reference sequence). V was shortened by 4 bases and J by 5 bases, with 11 bases between the two germline ends. CDR3 in amino acids: CASSSNMGTGELFF. The CDR3 DNA sequence: TGTGCCAGCAGCTCGAATATGGGAACCGGGGAGCTGTTTTTT.

This chain connects TRBV29-1 to TRBJ1-2; tentative D call: TRBD1 (5 bases). Germline CDR1 SQVTM, CDR2 ANQGSEA. This CDR3 region has 13 residues. V lost 6 bases, J lost 8 bases, and 19 bases lay in between. The DNA of the CDR3 is TGCAGCGTCCTCCTTCAGGGAATAAGCGGCTACACCTTC. Residues: CSVLLQGISGYTF.

The V gene is TRBV20-1, the J gene TRBJ2-5; D possibly uses TRBD1 or TRBD2 (7 bases each). The CDR3 loop spans 19 amino acids. Germline values: CDR1 DFQATT, CDR2 SNEGSKA (reference sequence). Trimming pared 2 bases from V and 4 bases from J, leaving 29 bases between. The CDR3 sequence: CSARTIAWTIQRDRETQYF. The CDR3 coding sequence is TGCAGTGCTAGAACGATCGCCTGGACCATCCAGCGGGACAGAGAGACCCAGTACTTC.

The sample holds a few counts of this clonotype. The chain uses TRBV4-1 and TRBJ2-3; no reliable D call. Germline V lookup: CDR1 MGHRA, CDR2 YSYEKL. CDR3 size: 14 residues. Trimming shortened V by 1 base and J by 0 bases, and 5 bases separated the two germline ends. The DNA of the CDR3 is TGCGCCAGCAGCCAAGCAGCTAGCACAGATACGCAGTATTTT. It encodes CASSQAASTDTQYF.

This clonotype was counted between two and nine times. V is TRBV7-9 and J is TRBJ2-3; perhaps TRBD1 as D (6 bases). The CDR3 sequence is 12 residues long. Trimming removed 4 bases at V and 4 bases at J, with 6 bases between. Germline V gene sequence: CDR1 SEHNR, CDR2 FQNEAQ (reference sequence). CDR3 region: CASSSGADTQYF. The CDR3 bases are TGTGCCAGCAGCTCAGGGGCAGATACGCAGTATTTT.

The chain joins TRBV6-1 to TRBJ1-1; D not resolved. The CDR3 runs to 13 residues. V was trimmed by 6 bases and J by 7 bases, leaving 15 bases between them. CDR1 is MNHNS and CDR2 is SASEGT in the germline V gene. The CDR3 DNA sequence: TGTGCCAGCAGGTACGGCGACCGGTTTGAAGCTTTCTTT. Residues: CASRYGDRFEAFF.

The chain recombines TRBV7-9 with TRBJ2-3, with D possibly TRBD2 on 7 matching bases. Trimming shortened V by 5 bases and J by 1 base, and 22 bases separated the two germline ends. The CDR3 runs to 18 residues. Germline V CDR1 and CDR2: SEHNR, FQNEAQ (reference sequence). The CDR3 DNA reads as TGTGCCAGCAGCCCGGACTATGGCCGGGGGGCTGGCACAGATACGCAGTATTTT. Encoded protein: CASSPDYGRGAGTDTQYF. The entire variable domain, with the rest obtained from reference TRBV7-9 and TRBJ2-3, is as follows: DTGVSQNPRHKITKRGQNVTFRCDPISEHNRLYWYRQTLGQGPEFLTYFQNEAQLEKSRLLSDRFSAERPKGSFSTLEIQRTEQGDSAMYLCASSPDYGRGAGTDTQYFGPGTRLTVL.

The chain links TRBV7-8 to TRBJ2-2; 7 bases are shared with TRBD1. Germline CDR1 is SGHVS and CDR2 is FQNEAQ. V gave up 4 bases and J gave up 4 bases; unmatched junction bases: 9. This CDR3 contains 16 residues. The CDR3 protein is CASSYHGTDLTGELFF. The CDR3 region has the DNA TGTGCCAGCAGCTACCACGGGACAGACCTCACCGGGGAGCTGTTTTTT.

CDR3 protein: CASSWQGSNQPQHF. CDR3 bases: TGTGCCAGCAGCTGGCAGGGCAGCAATCAGCCCCAGCATTTT. The chain recombines TRBV7-2 with TRBJ1-5; tentatively, D is TRBD1 (5 bases). V shed 4 bases and J shed 1 base, with 8 bases lying between them. CDR1 and CDR2 from the germline V gene are SGHTA and FQGNSA. The CDR3 consists of 14 residues. The variable domain in full, completed from reference TRBV7-2 and TRBJ1-5, reads GAGVSQSPSNKVTEKGKDVELRCDPISGHTALYWYRQSLGQGLEFLIYFQGNSAPDKSGLPSDRFSAERTGGSVSTLTIQRTQQEDSAVYLCASSWQGSNQPQHFGDGTRLSIL.

This clonotype came up a few times. The chain joins TRBV5-1 to TRBJ2-7, with 7 bases matching TRBD1. After removal of 3 bases from V and 0 bases from J, the junction contained 3 bases not matched to a gene. This CDR3 has 14 residues. Germline CDR1 and CDR2: SGHRS and YFSETQ. CDR3 sequence: CASSSWDSSYEQYF. The CDR3 region has the DNA TGCGCCAGCAGCTCATGGGACAGCTCCTACGAGCAGTACTTC.

This clonotype has just a few counts. This chain links TRBV24-1 with TRBJ1-4; no reliable D call. The germline V gene has CDR1 KGHDR and CDR2 SFDVKD. Trimming pared 4 bases from V and 6 bases from J, leaving 14 bases between. CDR3 size: 15 residues. CDR3 loop: CATSDPRSRDEKLFF. The DNA of the CDR3 is TGTGCCACCAGTGACCCTCGGTCCCGAGATGAAAAACTGTTTTTT.

The J gene is TRBJ2-2, the V gene TRBV19, with D uncertain. Germline V gene lookup returns CDR1 LNHDA and CDR2 SQIVND (reference sequence). V lost 9 bases, J lost 4 bases, and 12 bases lay in between. CDR3 length: 13 amino acids. In DNA, the CDR3 is TGTGCCAGCCGAAGGACCTTCACCGGGGAGCTGTTTTTT. Translating gives CASRRTFTGELFF. Filled out from reference TRBV19 and TRBJ2-2, the complete variable domain reads DGGITQSPKYLFRKEGQNVTLSCEQNLNHDAMYWYRQDPGQGLRLIYYSQIVNDFQKGDIAEGYSVSREKKESFPLTVTSAQKNPTAFYLCASRRTFTGELFFGEGSRLTVL.

V gene TRBV6-5 combines with J gene TRBJ1-2; TRBD1 matches 10 bases. V shed 5 bases and J 3 bases; nucleotides not matched to a gene: 6. There are 15 residues in the CDR3. CDR1 is MNHEY, CDR2 SVGAGI, per germline. The CDR3 here is CASSKGQGGDYGYTF. The CDR3 DNA reads as TGTGCCAGCAGTAAAGGACAGGGGGGGGACTATGGCTACACCTTC.

This clonotype was recorded a few times. The chain links TRBV7-2 to TRBJ1-3, with D maybe TRBD1 (5 bases). Per the germline V gene, CDR1 is SGHTA and CDR2 is FQGNSA. The CDR3 extends over 16 amino acids. Trimming cost V 5 bases and J 3 bases, with 17 bases left between them. CDR3: CASSQLPRGFGNTIYF. The DNA for the CDR3 is TGTGCCAGCAGCCAGCTTCCAAGGGGTTTTGGAAACACCATATATTTT. The variable domain in full, completed from reference TRBV7-2 and TRBJ1-3, reads GAGVSQSPSNKVTEKGKDVELRCDPISGHTALYWYRQSLGQGLEFLIYFQGNSAPDKSGLPSDRFSAERTGGSVSTLTIQRTQQEDSAVYLCASSQLPRGFGNTIYFGEGSWLTVV.

The chain joins TRBV29-1 to TRBJ2-1; weak D call: TRBD1 (5 bases). Deletions cut 0 bases from V and 10 bases from J, with 13 bases between. Germline lookup yields CDR1 SQVTM and CDR2 ANQGSEA. CDR3 length: 13 residues. DNA for the CDR3: TGCAGCGTTGAAGATAGGGGTTTCGGGGAGCAGTTCTTC. The encoded protein is CSVEDRGFGEQFF.